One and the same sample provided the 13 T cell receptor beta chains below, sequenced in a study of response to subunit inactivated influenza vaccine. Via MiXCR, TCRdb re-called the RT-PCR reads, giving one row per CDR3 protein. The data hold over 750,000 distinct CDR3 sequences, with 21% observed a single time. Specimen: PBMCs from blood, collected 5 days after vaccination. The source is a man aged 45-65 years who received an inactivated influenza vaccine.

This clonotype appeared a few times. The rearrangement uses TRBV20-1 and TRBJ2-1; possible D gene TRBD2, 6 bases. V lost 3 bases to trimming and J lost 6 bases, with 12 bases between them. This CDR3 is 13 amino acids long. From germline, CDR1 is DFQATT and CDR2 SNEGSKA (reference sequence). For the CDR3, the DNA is TGCAGTGCTAGTCGGCTAGCGAGCAATGAGCAGTTCTTC. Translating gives CSASRLASNEQFF.

CDR3 DNA sequence: TGTGCCAGCAGTTTAGTGGGGGCGGACACCGGGGAGCTGTTTTTT. This sequence encodes CASSLVGADTGELFF. V and J are TRBV12-3 or TRBV12-4 and TRBJ2-2, with D tentatively TRBD1 (6 bases). This CDR3 is built from 15 residues. Deletions cut 1 base from V and 3 bases from J, with 9 bases between.

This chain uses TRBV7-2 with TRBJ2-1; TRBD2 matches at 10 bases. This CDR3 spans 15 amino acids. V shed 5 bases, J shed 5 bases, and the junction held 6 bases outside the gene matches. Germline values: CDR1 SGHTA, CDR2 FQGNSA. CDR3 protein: CASSRVAGGHNEQFF. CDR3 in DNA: TGTGCCAGCAGCCGTGTAGCGGGAGGCCACAATGAGCAGTTCTTC. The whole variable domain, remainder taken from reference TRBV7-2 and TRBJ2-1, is GAGVSQSPSNKVTEKGKDVELRCDPISGHTALYWYRQSLGQGLEFLIYFQGNSAPDKSGLPSDRFSAERTGGSVSTLTIQRTQQEDSAVYLCASSRVAGGHNEQFFGPGTRLTVL.

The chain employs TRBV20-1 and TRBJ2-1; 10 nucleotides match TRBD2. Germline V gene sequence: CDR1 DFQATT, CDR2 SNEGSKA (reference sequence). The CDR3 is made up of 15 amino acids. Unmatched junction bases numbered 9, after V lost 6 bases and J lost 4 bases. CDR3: CSATGLAAPYNEQFF. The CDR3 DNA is TGCAGTGCAACAGGACTAGCGGCGCCTTACAATGAGCAGTTCTTC.

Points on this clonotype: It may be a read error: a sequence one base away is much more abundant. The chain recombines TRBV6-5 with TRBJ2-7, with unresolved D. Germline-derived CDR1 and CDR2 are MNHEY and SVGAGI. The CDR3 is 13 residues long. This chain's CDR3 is CASSYSGFYELYF. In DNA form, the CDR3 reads TGTGCCAGCAGTTACTCTGGCTTCTACGAGCTGTACTTC.

This CDR3 is CSVSRRAEAFF. The CDR3 nucleotides are TGCAGTGTCAGCAGACGGGCTGAAGCTTTCTTT. The chain couples TRBV20-1 to TRBJ1-1; no reliable D call. The CDR3 length is 11 residues. Looked up from germline, CDR1 is DFQATT and CDR2 is SNEGSKA (reference sequence). V was pared by 7 bases and J by 6 bases, with 12 bases between.

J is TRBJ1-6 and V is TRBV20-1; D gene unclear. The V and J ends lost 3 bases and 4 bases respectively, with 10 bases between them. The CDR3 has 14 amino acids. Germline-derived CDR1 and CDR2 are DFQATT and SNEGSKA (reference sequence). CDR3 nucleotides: TGCAGTGCTAGTATGAAACTTTATAATTCACCCCTCCACTTT. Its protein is CSASMKLYNSPLHF.

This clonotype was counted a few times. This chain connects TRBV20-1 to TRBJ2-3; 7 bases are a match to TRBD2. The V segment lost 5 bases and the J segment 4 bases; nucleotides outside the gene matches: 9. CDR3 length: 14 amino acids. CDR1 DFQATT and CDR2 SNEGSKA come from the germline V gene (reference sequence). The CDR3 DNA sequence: TGCAGTGCTGGTGGGGCGGGAGTCGCAGATACGCAGTATTTT. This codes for CSAGGAGVADTQYF.

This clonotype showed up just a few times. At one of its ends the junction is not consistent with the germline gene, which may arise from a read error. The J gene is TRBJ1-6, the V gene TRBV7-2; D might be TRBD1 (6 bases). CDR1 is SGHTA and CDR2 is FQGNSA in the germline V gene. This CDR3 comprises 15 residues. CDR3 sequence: CASSLGGNTDSPLHF. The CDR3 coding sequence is TGTGCCAGCAGTTTAGGGGGAAATACGGATTCACCCCTCCACTTT.

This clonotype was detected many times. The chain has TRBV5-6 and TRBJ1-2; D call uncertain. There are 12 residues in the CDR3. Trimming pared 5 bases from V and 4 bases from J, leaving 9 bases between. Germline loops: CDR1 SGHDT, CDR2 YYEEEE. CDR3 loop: CASSLTGYGYTF. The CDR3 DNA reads TGTGCCAGCAGTTTAACTGGCTATGGCTACACCTTC.

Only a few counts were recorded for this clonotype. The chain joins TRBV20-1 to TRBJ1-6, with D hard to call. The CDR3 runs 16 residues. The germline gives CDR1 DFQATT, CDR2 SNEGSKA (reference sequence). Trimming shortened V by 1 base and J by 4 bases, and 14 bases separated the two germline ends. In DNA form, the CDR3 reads TGCAGTGCTAGAGTTAGAGGGCTCGGATATAATTCACCCCTCCACTTT. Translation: CSARVRGLGYNSPLHF.

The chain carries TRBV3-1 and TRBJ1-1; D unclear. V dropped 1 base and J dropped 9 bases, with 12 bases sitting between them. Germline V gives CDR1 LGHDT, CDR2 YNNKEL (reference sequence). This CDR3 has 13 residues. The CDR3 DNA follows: TGTGCCAGCAGCCAAGTAACGGGCACCCAAGCTTTCTTT. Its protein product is CASSQVTGTQAFF. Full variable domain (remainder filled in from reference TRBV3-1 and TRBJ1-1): DTAVSQTPKYLVTQMGNDKSIKCEQNLGHDTMYWYKQDSKKFLKIMFSYNNKELIINETVPNRFSPKSPDKAHLNLHINSLELGDSAVYFCASSQVTGTQAFFGQGTRLTVV.

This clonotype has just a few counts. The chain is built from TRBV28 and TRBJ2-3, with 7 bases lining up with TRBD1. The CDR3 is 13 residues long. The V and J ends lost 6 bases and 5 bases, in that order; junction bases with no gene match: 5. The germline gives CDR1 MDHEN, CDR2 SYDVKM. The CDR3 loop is CASRTQGVDTQYF. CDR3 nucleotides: TGTGCCAGCAGGACCCAGGGGGTAGATACGCAGTATTTT.